Below are 20 T cell receptor beta chains sequenced from a single sample in a study of T cell repertoires in cytomegalovirus infection. Via MiXCR, TCRdb re-called the reads, giving one row per CDR3 protein. The table lists 740,000 or so distinct CDR3 sequences, about 40% of them singletons, with 2.5% to 3.5% in the top ten. The sequenced sample consisted of PBMCs. The receptors shown here come from a human donor in good health (CMV status not recorded). Some clones in this sample may be carry-over from other donors' samples.

V gene TRBV7-2 combines with J gene TRBJ1-4; 7 bases match TRBD1. The CDR3 runs 17 residues. Germline V gene lookup returns CDR1 SGHTA and CDR2 FQGNSA. J gave up 4 bases and V 1 base, and 9 bases lay outside the gene matches. CDR3 region: CASSLEGTALINEKLFF. The CDR3 DNA reads TGTGCCAGCAGCTTAGAGGGGACAGCCTTGATTAATGAAAAACTGTTTTTT. The variable domain in full, completed from reference TRBV7-2 and TRBJ1-4, reads GAGVSQSPSNKVTEKGKDVELRCDPISGHTALYWYRQSLGQGLEFLIYFQGNSAPDKSGLPSDRFSAERTGGSVSTLTIQRTQQEDSAVYLCASSLEGTALINEKLFFGSGTQLSVL.

The chain recombines TRBV5-1 with TRBJ2-1; 8 nucleotides match TRBD2. Germline V lookup: CDR1 SGHRS, CDR2 YFSETQ. V lost 0 bases and J lost 15; bases outside the gene matches: 11. This CDR3 has 14 residues. CDR3 sequence: CASSLAISGTGLFF. The DNA for the CDR3 is TGCGCCAGCAGCTTGGCGATTAGCGGGACCGGATTGTTCTTC. The full variable domain, in which reference TRBV5-1 and TRBJ2-1 provide the parts outside the CDR3, is KAGVTQTPRYLIKTRGQQVTLSCSPISGHRSVSWYQQTPGQGLQFLFEYFSETQRNKGNFPGRFSGRQFSNSRSEMNVSTLELGDSALYLCASSLAISGTGLFFGPGTRLTVL.

Ten or more counts support this clonotype. The chain recombines TRBV4-1 with TRBJ1-1, with D possibly matching TRBD1 (5 bases). V was trimmed by 1 base and J by 1 base, leaving 7 bases between them. CDR1 is MGHRA, CDR2 YSYEKL, per germline. The CDR3 is 14 amino acids. This CDR3 reads CASSQVQGNTEAFF. CDR3 bases: TGCGCCAGCAGCCAAGTTCAGGGGAACACTGAAGCTTTCTTT.

This clonotype occurred a few times. This chain joins TRBV6-1 and TRBJ2-7; no clear D. CDR1 is MNHNS and CDR2 is SASEGT in the germline V gene. V lost 5 bases and J lost 2, with 13 bases in between. The CDR3 has 14 amino acids. This CDR3 is CASSYAPGPYEQYF. In nucleotides, the CDR3 is TGTGCCAGCAGTTACGCTCCAGGACCCTACGAGCAGTACTTC.

This clonotype has more than one count but fewer than ten. This chain links TRBV12-3 or TRBV12-4 with TRBJ1-2; 10 bases match TRBD1. Trimming at V came to 3 bases and at J to 7 bases, leaving 5 bases not matched to a gene. The CDR3 loop spans 14 amino acids. The CDR3 protein is CASSLTGGAGGYTF. The CDR3 DNA reads TGTGCCAGCAGTTTGACAGGGGGCGCAGGTGGCTACACCTTC.

J is TRBJ1-2 and V is TRBV30; D call uncertain. This CDR3 is 12 amino acids long. Germline CDR1 reads GTSNPN; CDR2 reads SVGIG (reference sequence). The V and J ends lost 4 bases and 4 bases respectively, with 10 bases between them. CDR3 coding DNA: TGTGCCTGGATGGCAGGCGTCTATGGCTACACCTTC. Its translation is CAWMAGVYGYTF.

This clonotype has a handful of counts. The rearrangement joins TRBV12-3 or TRBV12-4 to TRBJ2-2; D uncertain. The length of the CDR3 is 15 residues. The V end was cut by 6 bases, the J end by 2 bases, with 13 bases between. In nucleotides, the CDR3 is TGTGCCAGCAGGCGCATGGGTAAAAACACCGGGGAGCTGTTTTTT. Residues: CASRRMGKNTGELFF.

This chain joins TRBV11-2 and TRBJ2-5, with TRBD1 identical over 8 bases. The CDR3 consists of 16 residues. Germline loops: CDR1 SGHAT, CDR2 FQNNGV. The trim removed 2 bases at V and 1 base at J, leaving 6 bases unmatched. The CDR3 DNA reads TGTGCCAGCAGCTTAAAGTACCAGGGGGCCCAAGAGACCCAGTACTTC. It specifies CASSLKYQGAQETQYF. The full variable domain, with the rest looked up from reference TRBV11-2 and TRBJ2-5, is EAGVAQSPRYKIIEKRQSVAFWCNPISGHATLYWYQQILGQGPKLLIQFQNNGVVDDSQLPKDRFSAERLKGVDSTLKIQPAKLEDSAVYLCASSLKYQGAQETQYFGPGTRLLVL.

The chain joins TRBV7-2 to TRBJ2-7; TRBD1 aligns across 8 bases. From germline, CDR1 is SGHTA and CDR2 FQGNSA. The CDR3 covers 17 residues. The junction had 12 bases not matched to a gene; V was cut back by 1 base and J by 4 bases. CDR3 DNA: TGTGCCAGCAGCTTAGGACTGGGGGCAGGGGGCATGTACGAGCAGTACTTC. This sequence encodes CASSLGLGAGGMYEQYF. The complete variable domain, with remaining parts taken from reference TRBV7-2 and TRBJ2-7, reads GAGVSQSPSNKVTEKGKDVELRCDPISGHTALYWYRQSLGQGLEFLIYFQGNSAPDKSGLPSDRFSAERTGGSVSTLTIQRTQQEDSAVYLCASSLGLGAGGMYEQYFGPGTRLTVT.

Turning to this clonotype: A much more abundant neighbour one base away suggests this may be a read error. J is TRBJ1-2 and V is TRBV7-2; unclear D gene. V lost 1 base to trimming and J lost 4 bases, with 13 bases between them. CDR3 length equals 15 residues. Germline V gene sequence: CDR1 SGHTA, CDR2 FQGNSA. In nucleotides, the CDR3 is TGTGCCAGCAGCTTAGGGGCAGCGGGGAGCTATGGCTACACCTTC. It codes for CASSLGAAGSYGYTF.

J is TRBJ2-7 and V is TRBV27; tentative D call: TRBD1 (6 bases). V was pared by 1 base and J by 3 bases, with 7 bases between. The germline V gene has CDR1 MNHEY and CDR2 SMNVEV (reference sequence). This CDR3 has 13 amino acids. The CDR3: CASSLYRDYEQYF. Here the CDR3 DNA reads TGTGCCAGCAGTTTATACAGGGACTACGAGCAGTACTTC.

The chain carries TRBV27 and TRBJ1-5; TRBD1 is a possible D gene (5 bases). The V end lost 3 bases, the J end lost 5 bases, and 14 bases lay between the germline ends. CDR3 length: 15 residues. The germline CDR1 and CDR2 sequences are MNHEY and SMNVEV (reference sequence). The CDR3 DNA follows: TGTGCCAGCAGTTTGGGTTGGGGGAGGGATCAGCCCCAGCATTTT. Amino acids: CASSLGWGRDQPQHF.

This clonotype was seen only a few times. V and J are TRBV12-3 or TRBV12-4 and TRBJ2-5; tentative D call: TRBD1 (6 bases). The CDR3 runs 14 residues. V lost 5 bases to trimming and J lost 5 bases, with 15 bases between them. CDR3 bases: TGTGCCAGCAGTCCCCCGGCAGGGGAGGAGACCCAGTACTTC. As protein: CASSPPAGEETQYF.

This clonotype was recorded at least ten times. The V gene is TRBV7-8, the J gene TRBJ2-7; TRBD2 matches 13 bases. The CDR3 runs 17 residues. Germline trimming cut 1 base from V and 2 bases from J; bases unmatched to any gene: 5. CDR1 and CDR2 (germline): SGHVS, FQNEAQ. CDR3 bases: TGTGCCAGCAGCTTAGAAGGGGGACTAGCGGGAACCTACGAGCAGTACTTC. Encoded protein: CASSLEGGLAGTYEQYF.

The chain combines TRBV6-2 or TRBV6-3 with TRBJ1-5; D remains unclear. Trimming stripped 2 bases from V and 2 bases from J, with 7 bases between. This CDR3 spans 14 amino acids. CDR1 is MNHEY, CDR2 SVGEGT, per germline. The CDR3 spells CASSYAGGNQPQHF. Written as DNA, the CDR3 is TGTGCCAGCAGTTACGCGGGCGGCAATCAGCCCCAGCATTTT.

CDR3 coding DNA: TGTGCCACCAGGACTAGCGGGAGTTTCCATGAGCAGTTCTTC. Protein: CATRTSGSFHEQFF. The chain carries TRBV2 and TRBJ2-1, with TRBD2 matching 13 bases. Unmatched junction bases numbered 8, after V lost 10 bases and J lost 8 bases. From germline, CDR1 is SNHLY and CDR2 FYNNEI. This CDR3 spans 14 amino acids.

The chain recombines TRBV7-3 with TRBJ2-2; TRBD2 agrees at 13 bases. V lost 2 bases and J lost 4; bases outside the gene matches: 7. The CDR3 totals 18 residues. Germline lookup yields CDR1 SGHTA and CDR2 FQGTGA. The CDR3 sequence: CASSLATSGGLVTGELFF. DNA of the CDR3: TGTGCCAGCAGCTTAGCGACTAGCGGGGGGCTGGTCACCGGGGAGCTGTTTTTT.

This clonotype was recorded a few times. The rearrangement joins TRBV7-9 to TRBJ2-6; TRBD1 matches at 8 bases. Germline trimming cut 5 bases from V and 2 bases from J; bases unmatched to any gene: 8. The CDR3 runs to 17 residues. Per germline, CDR1 SEHNR and CDR2 FQNEAQ (reference sequence). The CDR3 DNA is TGTGCCAGCAGCCTTACAGGGGGAAGTGCTGGGGCCAACGTCCTGACTTTC. This translates into CASSLTGGSAGANVLTF.

The CDR3: CAISESSGQETQYF. The CDR3 DNA is TGTGCCATCAGTGAGTCGAGCGGTCAAGAGACCCAGTACTTC. The rearrangement uses TRBV10-3 and TRBJ2-5; D might be TRBD2 (5 bases). CDR3 length equals 14 residues. The V gene lost 0 bases and the J gene lost 2 bases, with 7 bases spanning the gap. The germline gives CDR1 ENHRY, CDR2 SYGVKD.

The chain's CDR3 is CASTTGENSPLHF. CDR3 nucleotides: TGTGCCAGTACGACAGGGGAAAATTCACCCCTCCACTTT. The chain employs TRBV2 and TRBJ1-6, with 8 bases aligning to TRBD1. The V and J ends lost 9 bases and 7 bases, in that order; junction bases with no gene match: 5. This CDR3 region has 13 residues. Germline V gives CDR1 SNHLY, CDR2 FYNNEI.